The 10 T cell receptor beta chains below were found in one sample sequenced in a study of CD8+ T cells in alopecia areata. It was cDNA, reverse transcribed from extracted RNA, that served as the sequencing template. TCRdb's table, derived via immunoSEQ multiplex PCR, lists solely in-frame clones and lacks some. This sample has 110,000 or so clones, with more than 30% found just once. Sequencing was performed on CD4+ T cells sorted from blood. These receptor sequences come from a human donor with alopecia areata.

This clone was counted a few times. This rearrangement joins TRBV29-1 to TRBJ2-1, with a tentative D call TRBD2 (7 bases). V was pared by 6 bases and J by 5 bases, with 14 bases between. Germline CDR1 reads SQVTM; CDR2 reads ANQGSEA. The CDR3 runs 13 residues. The CDR3 sequence: CSVHRGGDNEQFF. CDR3 bases: TGCAGCGTGCATAGGGGGGGGGACAATGAGCAGTTCTTC.

This clone showed up just a few times. The chain couples TRBV19 to TRBJ2-2, with D hard to call. Trimming cost V 4 bases and J 2 bases, with 8 bases left between them. Germline values: CDR1 LNHDA, CDR2 SQIVND (reference sequence). CDR3 length: 14 residues. This CDR3 is CASSKMTNTGELFF. The CDR3 DNA reads TGTGCCAGTAGTAAGATGACTAACACCGGGGAGCTGTTTTTT.

The chain is built from TRBV5-1 and TRBJ2-3, with D unclear. Germline values: CDR1 SGHRS, CDR2 YFSETQ. V lost 2 bases, J lost 2 bases, and 9 bases lay in between. The CDR3 has 14 amino acids. The CDR3 loop is CASSFGSNTDTQYF. DNA of the CDR3: TGCGCCAGCAGCTTCGGGTCCAACACAGATACGCAGTATTTT.

The chain links TRBV29-1 to TRBJ1-1; 9 bases are shared with TRBD1. Germline values: CDR1 SQVTM, CDR2 ANQGSEA. Unmatched junction bases numbered 10, after V lost 5 bases and J lost 9 bases. CDR3 length: 13 residues. CDR3 nucleotide sequence: TGCAGCGTTTGTGGACAGGGGCCGACTCAAGCTTTCTTT. Residues: CSVCGQGPTQAFF.

The CDR3 region is CASSTGRATGELFF. For the CDR3, the DNA is TGTGCCAGCAGCACTGGCCGGGCCACCGGGGAGCTGTTTTTT. The chain joins TRBV5-6 to TRBJ2-2, with unresolved D. V lost 4 bases and J 4 bases, leaving 11 bases between the germline ends. The length of the CDR3 is 14 residues. The V gene's germline CDR1 is SGHDT and CDR2 YYEEEE.

V gene TRBV7-2 combines with J gene TRBJ1-6; a weak D match, TRBD1 (6 bases). V gave up 4 bases and J gave up 5 bases, with 12 bases separating them. CDR3 length equals 15 residues. CDR1 SGHTA and CDR2 FQGNSA come from the germline V gene. The CDR3 sequence is CASSSQTGNNSPLHF. The CDR3 region has the DNA TGTGCCAGCAGCTCCCAAACAGGGAATAATTCACCCCTCCACTTT.

This clone turned up a few times. The chain uses TRBV29-1 and TRBJ2-3, with 10 bases identical to TRBD2. V trimming: 8 bases; J trimming: 0 bases; junction bases outside the gene matches: 8. CDR1 is SQVTM, CDR2 ANQGSEA, per germline. The CDR3 is 15 residues long. The DNA for the CDR3 is TGCAGCTGCCGGACTAGCGGCCGGAGCACAGATACGCAGTATTTT. This sequence encodes CSCRTSGRSTDTQYF.

V usage is TRBV30 and J usage is TRBJ2-1, with 8 bases that match TRBD2. J gave up 5 bases and V 2 bases, and 8 bases lay outside the gene matches. The CDR3 length is 15 residues. Germline CDR1 is GTSNPN and CDR2 is SVGIG (reference sequence). The DNA of the CDR3 is TGTGCCTGGAGTTTCAAGCGGGAGCGGAACAATGAGCAGTTCTTC. Its protein is CAWSFKRERNNEQFF.

The chain is built from TRBV30 and TRBJ2-2; 7 bases are a match to TRBD2. The CDR3 extends over 16 amino acids. Germline loops: CDR1 GTSNPN, CDR2 SVGIG (reference sequence). The junction had 8 bases not matched to a gene; V was cut back by 0 bases and J by 4 bases. In DNA form, the CDR3 reads TGTGCCTGGAGTGTCCGTCTAGCGGTTACCACCGGGGAGCTGTTTTTT. Translating gives CAWSVRLAVTTGELFF.

V and J are TRBV4-1 and TRBJ2-1, with 7 bases identical to TRBD2. V gave up 2 bases and J gave up 6 bases; unmatched junction bases: 10. Germline loops: CDR1 MGHRA, CDR2 YSYEKL. This CDR3 spans 16 amino acids. The CDR3 DNA follows: TGCGCCAGCAGCCAACAGCGGGCTAGCGGTAGCAATGAGCAGTTCTTC. It yields the protein CASSQQRASGSNEQFF.